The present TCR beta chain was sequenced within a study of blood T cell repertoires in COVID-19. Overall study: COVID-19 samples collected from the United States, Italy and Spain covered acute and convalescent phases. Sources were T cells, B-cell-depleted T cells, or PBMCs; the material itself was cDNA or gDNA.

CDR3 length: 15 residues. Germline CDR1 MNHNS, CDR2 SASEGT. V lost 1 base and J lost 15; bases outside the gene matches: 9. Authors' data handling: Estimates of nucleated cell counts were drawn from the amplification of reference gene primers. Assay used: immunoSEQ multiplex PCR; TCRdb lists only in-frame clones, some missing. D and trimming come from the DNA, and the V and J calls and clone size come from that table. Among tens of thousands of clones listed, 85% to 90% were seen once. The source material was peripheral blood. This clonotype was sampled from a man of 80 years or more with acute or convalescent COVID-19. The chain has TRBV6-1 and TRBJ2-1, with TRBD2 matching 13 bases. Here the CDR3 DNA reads TGTGCCAGCAGTGAAGTAACTAGCGGGGGGGCATCCAGGTTCTTC. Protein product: CASSEVTSGGASRFF.